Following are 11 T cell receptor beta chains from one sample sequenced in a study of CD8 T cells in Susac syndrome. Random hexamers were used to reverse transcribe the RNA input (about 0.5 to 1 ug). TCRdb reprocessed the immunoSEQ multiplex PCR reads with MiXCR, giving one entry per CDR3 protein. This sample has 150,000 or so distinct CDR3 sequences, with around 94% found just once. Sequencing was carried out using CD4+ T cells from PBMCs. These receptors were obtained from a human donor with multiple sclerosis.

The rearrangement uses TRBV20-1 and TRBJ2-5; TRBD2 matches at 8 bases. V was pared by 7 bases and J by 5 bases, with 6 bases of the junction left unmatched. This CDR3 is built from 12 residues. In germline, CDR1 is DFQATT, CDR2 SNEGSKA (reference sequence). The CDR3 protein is CSVSGSEETQYF. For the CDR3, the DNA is TGCAGTGTCAGCGGGAGCGAGGAGACCCAGTACTTC.

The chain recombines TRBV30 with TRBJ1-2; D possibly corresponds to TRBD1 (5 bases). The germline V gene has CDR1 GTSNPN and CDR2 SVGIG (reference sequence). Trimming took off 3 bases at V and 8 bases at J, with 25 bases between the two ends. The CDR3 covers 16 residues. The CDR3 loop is CAWSAPGTPAFGGYTF. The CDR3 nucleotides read TGTGCCTGGAGCGCCCCCGGGACCCCGGCCTTTGGGGGCTACACCTTC.

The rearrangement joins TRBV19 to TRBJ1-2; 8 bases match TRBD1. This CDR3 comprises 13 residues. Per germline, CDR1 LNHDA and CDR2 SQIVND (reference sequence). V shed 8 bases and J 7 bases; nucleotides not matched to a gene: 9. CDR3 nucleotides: TGTGCCAGTGAAAGCCAGGGGGCCGGTGGCTACACCTTC. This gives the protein CASESQGAGGYTF.

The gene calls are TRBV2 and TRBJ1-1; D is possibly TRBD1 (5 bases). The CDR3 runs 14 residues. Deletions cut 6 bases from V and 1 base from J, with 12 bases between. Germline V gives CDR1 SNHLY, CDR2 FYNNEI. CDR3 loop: CASSDGQGNTEAFF. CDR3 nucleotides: TGTGCCAGCAGCGACGGCCAGGGGAACACTGAAGCTTTCTTT.

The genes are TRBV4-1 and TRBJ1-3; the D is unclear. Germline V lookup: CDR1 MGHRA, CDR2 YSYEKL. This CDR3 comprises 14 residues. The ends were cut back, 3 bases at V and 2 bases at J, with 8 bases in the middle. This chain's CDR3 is CASSQISAGNTIYF. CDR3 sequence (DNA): TGCGCCAGCAGCCAGATAAGTGCTGGAAACACCATATATTTT.

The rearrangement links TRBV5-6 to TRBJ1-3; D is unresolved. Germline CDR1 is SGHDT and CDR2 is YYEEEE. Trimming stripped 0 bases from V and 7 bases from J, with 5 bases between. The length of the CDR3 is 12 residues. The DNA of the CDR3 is TGTGCCAGCAGCTTGGACCGGAACACCATATATTTT. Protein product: CASSLDRNTIYF.

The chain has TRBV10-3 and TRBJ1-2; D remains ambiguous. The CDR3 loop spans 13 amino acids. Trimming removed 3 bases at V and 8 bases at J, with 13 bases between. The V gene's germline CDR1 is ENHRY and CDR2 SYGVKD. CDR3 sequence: CAISEVLEGGYTF. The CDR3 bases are TGTGCCATCAGTGAAGTTTTAGAGGGAGGCTACACCTTC.

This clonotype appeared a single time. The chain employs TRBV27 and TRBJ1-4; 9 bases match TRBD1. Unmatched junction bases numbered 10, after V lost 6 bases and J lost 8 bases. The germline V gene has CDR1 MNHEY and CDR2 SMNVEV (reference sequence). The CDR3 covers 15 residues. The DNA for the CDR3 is TGTGCCAGCAGCCGACCTGGGACAGGGAGAGAAAAACTGTTTTTT. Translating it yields CASSRPGTGREKLFF.

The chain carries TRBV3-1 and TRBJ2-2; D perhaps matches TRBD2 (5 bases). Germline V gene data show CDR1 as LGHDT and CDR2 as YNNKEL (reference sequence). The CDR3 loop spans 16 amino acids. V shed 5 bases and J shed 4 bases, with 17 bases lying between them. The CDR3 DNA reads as TGTGCCAGCAGCGCCGAACGGGGTAAAAGCACCGGGGAGCTGTTTTTT. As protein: CASSAERGKSTGELFF.

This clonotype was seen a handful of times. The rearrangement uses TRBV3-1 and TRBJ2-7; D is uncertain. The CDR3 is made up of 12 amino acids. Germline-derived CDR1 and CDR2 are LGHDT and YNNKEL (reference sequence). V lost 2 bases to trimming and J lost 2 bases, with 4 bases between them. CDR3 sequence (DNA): TGTGCCAGCAGCCAACTGGCCTACGAGCAGTACTTC. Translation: CASSQLAYEQYF.

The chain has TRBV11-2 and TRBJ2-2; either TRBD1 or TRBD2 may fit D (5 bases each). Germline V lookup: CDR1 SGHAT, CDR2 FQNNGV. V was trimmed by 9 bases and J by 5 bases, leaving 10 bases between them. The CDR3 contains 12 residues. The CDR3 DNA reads TGTGCCAGTGGGGGTACTACCGGGGAGCTGTTTTTT. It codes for CASGGTTGELFF.